This note documents a single TCR beta chain sequence. These data originate in a study of shared T cell receptors in the human thymus. Only in-frame clones appear in the TCRdb table, and some are missing; sequencing was by immunoSEQ multiplex PCR. The repertoire holds about 660,000 clones, with 88% as singletons. CDR3 size: 19 residues. Germline CDR1 and CDR2: SGHTA and FQGNSA. Germline trimming cut 5 bases from V and 5 bases from J; bases unmatched to any gene: 16. These data were also filed under a second study, of human thymus T cells. From that second work: Resections that were taken during corrective heart surgery supplied the thymus tissue. Related studies noted strongly shared thymic repertoires across unrelated people.

This rearrangement joins TRBV7-2 to TRBJ2-7; 15 bases fit TRBD2. Input material: thymocytes. The source of this sequence is a boy in the first two years of life with a congenital heart defect. CDR3 in DNA: TGTGCCAGCAGCGCAGAGACCGGGACTAGCGGGAGGCGGTCCCACGAGCAGTACTTC. Amino acid sequence: CASSAETGTSGRRSHEQYF.